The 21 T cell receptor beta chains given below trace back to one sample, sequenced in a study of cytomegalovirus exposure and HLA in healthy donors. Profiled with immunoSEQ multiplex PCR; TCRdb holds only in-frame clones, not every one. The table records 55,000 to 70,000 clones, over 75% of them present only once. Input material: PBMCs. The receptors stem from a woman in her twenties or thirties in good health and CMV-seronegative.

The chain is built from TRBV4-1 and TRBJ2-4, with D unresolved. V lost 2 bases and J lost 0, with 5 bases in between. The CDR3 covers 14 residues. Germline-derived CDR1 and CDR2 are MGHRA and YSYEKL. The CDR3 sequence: CASSQPLAKNIQYF. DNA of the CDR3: TGCGCCAGCAGCCAACCCCTAGCCAAAAACATTCAGTACTTC.

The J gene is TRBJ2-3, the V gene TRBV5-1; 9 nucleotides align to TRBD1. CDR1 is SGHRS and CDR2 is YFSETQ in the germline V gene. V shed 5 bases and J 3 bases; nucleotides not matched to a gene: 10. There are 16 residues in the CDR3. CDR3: CASSRTGAERTDTQYF. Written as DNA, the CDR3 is TGCGCCAGCAGTCGGACAGGGGCTGAACGGACAGATACGCAGTATTTT.

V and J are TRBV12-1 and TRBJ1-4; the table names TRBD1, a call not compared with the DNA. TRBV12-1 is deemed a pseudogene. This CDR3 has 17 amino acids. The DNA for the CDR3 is TGTGCCAGCAGCGAGAAAGGGGACAGGGAGGGTAATGAAAAACTGTTTTTT. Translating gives CASSEKGDREGNEKLFF.

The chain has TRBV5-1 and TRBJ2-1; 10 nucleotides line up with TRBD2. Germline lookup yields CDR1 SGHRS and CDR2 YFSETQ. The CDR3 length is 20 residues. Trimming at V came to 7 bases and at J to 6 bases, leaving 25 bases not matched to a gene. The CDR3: CASRQSWGTGPRLAGNEQFF. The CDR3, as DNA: TGCGCCAGCCGACAAAGCTGGGGGACAGGCCCCCGACTAGCGGGCAATGAGCAGTTCTTC.

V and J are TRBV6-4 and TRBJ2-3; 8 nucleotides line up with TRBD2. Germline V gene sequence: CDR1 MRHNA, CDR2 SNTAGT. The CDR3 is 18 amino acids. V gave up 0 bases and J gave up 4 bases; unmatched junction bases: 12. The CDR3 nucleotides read TGTGCCAGCAGTGACTCGAAAGGTGGGACTAGTCAGCCAGATACGCAGTATTTT. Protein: CASSDSKGGTSQPDTQYF.

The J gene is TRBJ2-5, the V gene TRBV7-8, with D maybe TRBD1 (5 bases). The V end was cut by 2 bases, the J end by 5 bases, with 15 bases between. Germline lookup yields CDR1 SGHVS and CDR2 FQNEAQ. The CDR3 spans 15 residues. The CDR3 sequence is CASSLTGTPLETQYF. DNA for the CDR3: TGTGCCAGCAGCTTAACAGGCACACCACTGGAGACCCAGTACTTC.

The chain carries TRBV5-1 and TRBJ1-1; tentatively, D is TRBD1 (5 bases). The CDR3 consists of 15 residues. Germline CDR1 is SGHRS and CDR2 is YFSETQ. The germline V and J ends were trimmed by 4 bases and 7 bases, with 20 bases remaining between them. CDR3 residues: CASSVSGTGVDEAFF. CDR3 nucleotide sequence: TGCGCCAGCAGCGTATCCGGGACGGGAGTCGATGAAGCTTTCTTT. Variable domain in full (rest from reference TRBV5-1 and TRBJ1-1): KAGVTQTPRYLIKTRGQQVTLSCSPISGHRSVSWYQQTPGQGLQFLFEYFSETQRNKGNFPGRFSGRQFSNSRSEMNVSTLELGDSALYLCASSVSGTGVDEAFFGQGTRLTVV.

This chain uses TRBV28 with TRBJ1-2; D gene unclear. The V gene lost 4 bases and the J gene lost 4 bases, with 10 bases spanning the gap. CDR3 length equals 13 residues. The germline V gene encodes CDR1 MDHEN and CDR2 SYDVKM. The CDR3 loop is CASSSPELYGYTF. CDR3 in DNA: TGTGCCAGCAGTTCCCCGGAGCTCTATGGCTACACCTTC.

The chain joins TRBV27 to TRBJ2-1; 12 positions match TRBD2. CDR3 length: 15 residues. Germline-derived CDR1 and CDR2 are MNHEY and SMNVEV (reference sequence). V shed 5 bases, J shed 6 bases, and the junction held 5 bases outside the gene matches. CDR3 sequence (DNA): TGTGCCAGCAGTCCTCGGACTAGCGGGATCAATGAGCAGTTCTTC. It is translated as CASSPRTSGINEQFF.

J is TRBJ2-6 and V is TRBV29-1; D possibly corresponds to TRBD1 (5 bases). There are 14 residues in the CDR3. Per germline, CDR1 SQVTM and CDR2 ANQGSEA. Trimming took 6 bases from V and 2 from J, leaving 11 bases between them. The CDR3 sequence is CSVPTATGANVLTF. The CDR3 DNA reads TGCAGCGTCCCGACAGCTACTGGGGCCAACGTCCTGACTTTC.

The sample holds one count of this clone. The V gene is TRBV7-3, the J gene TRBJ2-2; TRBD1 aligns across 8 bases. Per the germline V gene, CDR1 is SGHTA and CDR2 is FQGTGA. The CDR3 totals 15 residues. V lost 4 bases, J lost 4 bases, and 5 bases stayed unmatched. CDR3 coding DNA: TGTGCCAGCAGCTCCGGGACAGGTCTCACCGGGGAGCTGTTTTTT. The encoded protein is CASSSGTGLTGELFF.

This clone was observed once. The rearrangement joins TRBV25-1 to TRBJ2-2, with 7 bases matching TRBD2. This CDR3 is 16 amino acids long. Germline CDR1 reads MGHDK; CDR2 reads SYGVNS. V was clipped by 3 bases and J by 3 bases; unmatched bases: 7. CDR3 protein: CASSDPRLADTGELFF. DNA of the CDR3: TGTGCCAGCAGTGACCCGAGACTAGCCGACACCGGGGAGCTGTTTTTT.

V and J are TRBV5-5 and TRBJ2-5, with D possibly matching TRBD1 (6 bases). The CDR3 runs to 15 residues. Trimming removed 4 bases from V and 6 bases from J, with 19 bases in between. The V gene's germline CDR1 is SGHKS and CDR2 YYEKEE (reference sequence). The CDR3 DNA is TGTGCCAGCAGCCGAACAGGGCCCTCGTATCAGACCCAGTACTTC. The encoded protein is CASSRTGPSYQTQYF.

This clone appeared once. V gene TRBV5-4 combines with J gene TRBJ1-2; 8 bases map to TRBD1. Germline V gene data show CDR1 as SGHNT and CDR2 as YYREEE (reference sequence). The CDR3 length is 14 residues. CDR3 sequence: CAVRGDRTNYGYTF. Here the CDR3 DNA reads TGTGCTGTACGAGGGGACAGGACTAACTATGGCTACACCTTC.

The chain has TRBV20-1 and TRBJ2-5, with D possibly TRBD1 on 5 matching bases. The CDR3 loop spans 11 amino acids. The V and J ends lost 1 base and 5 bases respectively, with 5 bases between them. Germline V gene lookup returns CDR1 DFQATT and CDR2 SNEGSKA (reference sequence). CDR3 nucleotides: TGCAGTGCTAGAGGGGGCGAGACCCAGTACTTC. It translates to CSARGGETQYF.

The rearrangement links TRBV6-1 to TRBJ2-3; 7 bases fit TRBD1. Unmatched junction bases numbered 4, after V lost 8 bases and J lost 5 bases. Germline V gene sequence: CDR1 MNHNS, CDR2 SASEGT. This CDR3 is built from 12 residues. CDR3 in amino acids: CASHRGRDTQYF. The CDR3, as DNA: TGTGCCAGCCACAGGGGTAGAGATACGCAGTATTTT.

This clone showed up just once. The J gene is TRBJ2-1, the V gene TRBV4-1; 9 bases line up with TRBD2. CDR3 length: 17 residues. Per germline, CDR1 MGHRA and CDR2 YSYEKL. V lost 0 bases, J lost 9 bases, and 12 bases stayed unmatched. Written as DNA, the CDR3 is TGCGCCAGCAGCCAAGATGAACGGCGGGAGGGCCGAGGTGAGCAGTTCTTC. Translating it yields CASSQDERREGRGEQFF.

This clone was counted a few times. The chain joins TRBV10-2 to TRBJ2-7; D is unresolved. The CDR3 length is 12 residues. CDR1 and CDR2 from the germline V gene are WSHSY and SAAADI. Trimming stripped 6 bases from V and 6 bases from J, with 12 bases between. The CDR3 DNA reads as TGCGCCAGCAGCAATACCGGAGCCGAGCAGTACTTC. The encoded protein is CASSNTGAEQYF.

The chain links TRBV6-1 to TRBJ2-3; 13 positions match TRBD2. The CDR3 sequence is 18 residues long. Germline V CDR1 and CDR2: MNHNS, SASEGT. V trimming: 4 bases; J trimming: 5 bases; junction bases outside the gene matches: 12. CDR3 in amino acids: CASSGGQGLAGYGDTQYF. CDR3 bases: TGTGCCAGCAGTGGGGGGCAGGGACTAGCGGGATACGGAGATACGCAGTATTTT.

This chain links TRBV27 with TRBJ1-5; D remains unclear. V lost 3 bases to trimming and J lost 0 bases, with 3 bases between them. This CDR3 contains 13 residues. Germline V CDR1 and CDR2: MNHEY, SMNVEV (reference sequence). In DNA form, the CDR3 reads TGTGCCAGCAGTTTTAATAGCAATCAGCCCCAGCATTTT. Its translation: CASSFNSNQPQHF.

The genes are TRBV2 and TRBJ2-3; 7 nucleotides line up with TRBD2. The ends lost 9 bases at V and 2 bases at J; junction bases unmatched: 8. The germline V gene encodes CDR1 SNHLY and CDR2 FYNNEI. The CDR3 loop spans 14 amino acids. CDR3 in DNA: TGTGCCAGTGGACTAGGGGCGAACACAGATACGCAGTATTTT. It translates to CASGLGANTDTQYF.